The subject of this entry is one TCR beta chain. This entry comes from a study of blood T cell repertoires in COVID-19. The repertoire was sequenced with immunoSEQ multiplex PCR; TCRdb's copy has only in-frame clones and lacks some. This table holds some 130,000 clones, more than 60% found once. This CDR3 has 13 residues. CDR1 is LNHDA and CDR2 is SQIVND in the germline V gene (reference sequence). V lost 1 base and J lost 5, with 8 bases in between. This chain links TRBV19 with TRBJ1-2, with a possible D match to TRBD1 (6 bases). The sequence came from a woman aged 70-85 years with acute or convalescent COVID-19. The specimen was peripheral blood. CDR3 nucleotide sequence: TGTGCCAGTAGTATAGTCCAGGGGTATGGCTACACCTTC. Residues: CASSIVQGYGYTF. The variable domain in full, with the rest retrieved from reference TRBV19 and TRBJ1-2, is DGGITQSPKYLFRKEGQNVTLSCEQNLNHDAMYWYRQDPGQGLRLIYYSQIVNDFQKGDIAEGYSVSREKKESFPLTVTSAQKNPTAFYLCASSIVQGYGYTFGSGTRLTVV.